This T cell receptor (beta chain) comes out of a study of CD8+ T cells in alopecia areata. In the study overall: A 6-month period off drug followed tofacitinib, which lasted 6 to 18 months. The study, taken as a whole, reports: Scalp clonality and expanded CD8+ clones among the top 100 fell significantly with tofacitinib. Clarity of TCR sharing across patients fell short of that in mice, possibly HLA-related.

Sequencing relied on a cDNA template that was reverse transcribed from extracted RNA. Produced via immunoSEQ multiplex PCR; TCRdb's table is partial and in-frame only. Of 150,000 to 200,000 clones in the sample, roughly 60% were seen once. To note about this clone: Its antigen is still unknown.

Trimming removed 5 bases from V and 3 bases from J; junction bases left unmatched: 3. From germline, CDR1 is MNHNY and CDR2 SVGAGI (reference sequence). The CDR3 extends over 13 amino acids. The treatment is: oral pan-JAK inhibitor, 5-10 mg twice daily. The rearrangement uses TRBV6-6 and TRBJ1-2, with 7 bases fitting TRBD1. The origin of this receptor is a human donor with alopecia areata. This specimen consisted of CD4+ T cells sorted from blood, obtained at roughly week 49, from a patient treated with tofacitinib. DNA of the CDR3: TGTGCCAGCAGTCCAGGGGGTGACTATGGCTACACCTTC. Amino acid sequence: CASSPGGDYGYTF.